The 13 T cell receptor beta chains listed next were all sequenced from one sample in a study of T-cell reconstitution after alpha-beta-depleted transplantation in children (TCRdb year 2016). Read against the paper, the sample's treatment or condition label means: allogeneic hematopoietic cell transplantation with graft depleted of TCRalphabeta T cells and CD19 B cells. Library generation was performed with PCR. The data were produced on an Illumina HiSeq 2500. To normalize quantification of the TCRbeta repertoire, the TCR libraries were built with molecular barcoding that relied on unique molecular identifiers. Using fastp trimming at Q25 and MiXCR clonotype assembly, TCRdb reanalyzed the public sequencing data and kept in-frame beta chains. Rows with a matching CDR3 protein are joined into one entry that keeps the most common DNA and genes. This sample lists 700,000 to 950,000 distinct CDR3 sequences; under 20% were detected once. The ten largest account for about 5% of the sample.

Sequencing used PBMCs, mostly from graft donor cells, obtained 360 days after TCRalphabeta/CD19-depleted stem cell transplant. Receptor source: a male patient between 10 and 17 years old who had a stem cell transplant for acute lymphoblastic leukemia, so the T cells may come from the graft donor.

The sample holds a few counts of this clonotype. The CDR3 spells CASSSWTSGSDTQYF. CDR3 bases: TGTGCCAGCAGTTCATGGACTAGCGGGTCAGATACGCAGTATTTT. This sequence joins TRBV12-3 or TRBV12-4 and TRBJ2-3; 11 nucleotides align to TRBD2. This CDR3 comprises 15 residues. J lost 4 bases, V lost 4 bases, and 4 bases had no gene match.

This clonotype was counted a few times. In nucleotides, the CDR3 is TGTGCCAGCAGCCAAGAACTCAGTTATGGCTACACCTTC. It is translated as CASSQELSYGYTF. The rearrangement joins TRBV14 to TRBJ1-2; D unresolved. Germline CDR1 SGHDN, CDR2 FVKESK. Between the trimmed V and J ends, which lost 0 bases and 5 bases, there was a span of 7 bases. This CDR3 is built from 13 residues.

This clonotype was seen more than once but under ten times. The chain carries TRBV29-1 and TRBJ2-7; D perhaps matches TRBD1 (7 bases). This CDR3 comprises 14 residues. CDR1 and CDR2 from the germline V gene are SQVTM and ANQGSEA. The germline V and J ends were trimmed by 5 bases and 7 bases, with 21 bases remaining between them. DNA for the CDR3: TGCAGCGTTCGCCCGGGAGACAGGGTGGGGGAGCAGTACTTC. Translating gives CSVRPGDRVGEQYF.

This clonotype was counted ten times or more. J is TRBJ2-7 and V is TRBV25-1, with a weak D call TRBD2 (5 bases). This CDR3 comprises 16 residues. Between the trimmed V and J ends, which lost 5 bases and 2 bases, there was a span of 19 bases. Germline CDR1 and CDR2: MGHDK and SYGVNS. The CDR3 region is CASSPTPLGGAYEQYF. The CDR3 coding sequence is TGTGCCAGCAGTCCCACCCCACTAGGAGGAGCCTACGAGCAGTACTTC.

This clonotype has just a few counts. The V and J genes are TRBV5-1 and TRBJ2-7; TRBD1 matches 7 bases. Germline lookup yields CDR1 SGHRS and CDR2 YFSETQ. The CDR3 is 15 residues long. The V segment lost 4 bases and the J segment 2 bases; nucleotides outside the gene matches: 9. The CDR3 loop is CASSLPGQKAYEQYF. The CDR3 nucleotides read TGCGCCAGCAGCCTACCGGGACAGAAAGCCTACGAGCAGTACTTC.

A few counts support this clonotype. V usage is TRBV13 and J usage is TRBJ2-7, with a possible D match to TRBD2 (6 bases). V was clipped by 0 bases and J by 7 bases, with 16 bases between them. The CDR3 consists of 15 residues. Germline V gives CDR1 PRHDT, CDR2 FYEKMQ (reference sequence). CDR3 residues: CASSLGGGPWEEQYF. The CDR3 region has the DNA TGTGCCAGCAGCTTAGGAGGAGGGCCCTGGGAAGAGCAGTACTTC. The full variable domain, completed using reference TRBV13 and TRBJ2-7, is AAGVIQSPRHLIKEKRETATLKCYPIPRHDTVYWYQQGPGQDPQFLISFYEKMQSDKGSIPDRFSAQQFSDYHSELNMSSLELGDSALYFCASSLGGGPWEEQYFGPGTRLTVT.

CDR3 amino acids: CSARGKTSVTYEQYF. CDR3 coding DNA: TGCAGTGCTAGAGGGAAGACTAGCGTTACCTACGAGCAGTACTTC. The chain has TRBV20-1 and TRBJ2-7; TRBD2 aligns across 8 bases. The CDR3 is 15 residues long. Germline V gene data show CDR1 as DFQATT and CDR2 as SNEGSKA (reference sequence). The V segment lost 1 base and the J segment 2 bases; nucleotides outside the gene matches: 7.

V gene TRBV5-1 combines with J gene TRBJ2-1; 11 bases match TRBD2. This CDR3 has 15 residues. CDR1 is SGHRS, CDR2 YFSETQ, per germline. The junction had 8 bases not matched to a gene; V was cut back by 4 bases and J by 8 bases. This chain's CDR3 is CASSPGLAAVHEQFF. The CDR3, as DNA: TGCGCCAGCAGCCCGGGACTAGCGGCCGTTCATGAGCAGTTCTTC.

The J gene is TRBJ1-1, the V gene TRBV6-2 or TRBV6-3, with D maybe TRBD1 (6 bases). The germline gives CDR1 MNHEY, CDR2 SVGEGT. The CDR3 totals 16 residues. The V end was cut by 0 bases, the J end by 1 base, with 12 bases between. This chain's CDR3 is CASSYSTKTGNTEAFF. CDR3 sequence (DNA): TGTGCCAGCAGTTACTCAACCAAGACAGGGAACACTGAAGCTTTCTTT.

This clonotype was observed a single time. It is unclear where the CDR3 begins or ends on the DNA, so no DNA is shown, and the CDR3 is as TCRdb lists it. This rearrangement joins TRBV12-2 to TRBJ2-2; TRBD2 is the table's D call, not checked against the DNA. TRBV12-2 is a pseudogene segment. The CDR3 spans 16 residues, counting both ends. The CDR3 loop reads CASRSETGPGPGSCFF.

This clonotype turned up a few times. The rearrangement joins TRBV28 to TRBJ2-3; 11 nucleotides align to TRBD1. This CDR3 is built from 15 residues. The V gene end was trimmed by 8 bases and the J gene end by 7 bases; junction bases not matched to a gene: 11. CDR1 and CDR2 (germline): MDHEN, SYDVKM. The CDR3: CASLRSGQGANTQYF. CDR3 DNA sequence: TGTGCCAGCCTTCGGTCCGGACAGGGGGCGAATACGCAGTATTTT.

The chain uses TRBV10-3 and TRBJ2-1; D call uncertain. Germline loops: CDR1 ENHRY, CDR2 SYGVKD. V was trimmed by 10 bases and J by 1 base, leaving 20 bases between them. CDR3 size: 16 residues. The chain's CDR3 is CATGREVTLSYNEQFF. The CDR3 coding sequence is TGTGCCACGGGTCGCGAGGTAACTCTATCCTACAATGAGCAGTTCTTC.

The chain carries TRBV5-1 and TRBJ2-3, with 10 bases matching TRBD2. The CDR3 length is 17 residues. The V gene end was trimmed by 4 bases and the J gene end by 3 bases; junction bases not matched to a gene: 11. From germline, CDR1 is SGHRS and CDR2 YFSETQ. This chain's CDR3 is CASSPHGGLAETDTQYF. Written as DNA, the CDR3 is TGCGCCAGCAGCCCACATGGCGGACTAGCGGAAACAGATACGCAGTATTTT.